This note documents a single TCR beta chain sequence. The antigen is not known. This sample is drawn from a study of CD8+ T cells in alopecia areata. General study findings and limits: Normal scalp showed lower clonality than lesional scalp, especially alopecia totalis/universalis.

The study team obtained lesional scalp punch biopsies and peripheral blood from alopecia areata patients. CD4+ and CD8+ T cells were sorted from PBMCs stained for CD3, CD4 and CD8. Investigators isolated RNA and reverse transcribed it into cDNA to act as the sequencing template. Measured with immunoSEQ multiplex PCR; TCRdb has only the in-frame clones, and not every one. This sample has some 31,000 clones, with 60% to 85% found just once. The CDR3 totals 14 residues. CDR1 and CDR2 (germline): MNHEY, SMNVEV (reference sequence). Trimming left V 5 bases short and J 2 bases short, with 12 bases between. The TCR was taken from a human donor with alopecia areata. Specimen: NKG2D-low CD8+ T cells sorted from blood. The chain is built from TRBV27 and TRBJ1-1; no definite D call. The CDR3 DNA follows: TGTGCCAGCAGTCGAGACGGACGTAACACTGAAGCTTTCTTT. It is translated as CASSRDGRNTEAFF.